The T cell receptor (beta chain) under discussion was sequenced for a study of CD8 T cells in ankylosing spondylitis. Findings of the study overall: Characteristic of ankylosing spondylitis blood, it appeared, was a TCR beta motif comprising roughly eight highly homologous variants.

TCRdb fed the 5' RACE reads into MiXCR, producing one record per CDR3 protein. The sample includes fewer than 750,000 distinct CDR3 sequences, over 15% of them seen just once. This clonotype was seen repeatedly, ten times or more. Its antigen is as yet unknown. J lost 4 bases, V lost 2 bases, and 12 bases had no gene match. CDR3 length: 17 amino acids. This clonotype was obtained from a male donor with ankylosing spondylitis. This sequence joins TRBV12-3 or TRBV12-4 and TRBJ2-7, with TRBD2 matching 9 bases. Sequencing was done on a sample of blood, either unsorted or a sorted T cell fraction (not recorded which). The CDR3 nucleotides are TGTGCCAGCAGTTTAAGTGGTGGGCTAGCGGGGATATACGAGCAGTACTTC. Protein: CASSLSGGLAGIYEQYF.